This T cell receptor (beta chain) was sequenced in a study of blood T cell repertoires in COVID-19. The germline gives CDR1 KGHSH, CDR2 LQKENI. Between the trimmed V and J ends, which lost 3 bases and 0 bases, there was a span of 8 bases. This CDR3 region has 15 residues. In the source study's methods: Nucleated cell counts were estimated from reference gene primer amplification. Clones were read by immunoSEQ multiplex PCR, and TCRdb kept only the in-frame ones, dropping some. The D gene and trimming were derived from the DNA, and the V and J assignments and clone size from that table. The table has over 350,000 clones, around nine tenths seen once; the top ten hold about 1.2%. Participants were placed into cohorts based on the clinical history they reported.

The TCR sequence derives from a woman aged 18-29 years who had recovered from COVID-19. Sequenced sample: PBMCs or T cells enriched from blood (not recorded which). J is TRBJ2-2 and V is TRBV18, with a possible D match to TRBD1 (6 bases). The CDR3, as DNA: TGTGCCAGCTCACCTGGGACACCGAACACCGGGGAGCTGTTTTTT. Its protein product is CASSPGTPNTGELFF.